Listed below are T cell receptor beta chains from one sample, sequenced in a study of cytomegalovirus exposure and HLA in healthy donors. Data came from immunoSEQ multiplex PCR; TCRdb stores just in-frame clones and leaves some out. The sample has fewer than 200,000 clones, roughly 84% seen once; the top ten hold 1.5%. The sequenced sample was PBMCs. All receptors derive from a male donor in good health and CMV-seronegative. The CDR3 runs from the conserved cysteine through the conserved F or W. Each record gives: D gene, clone size, CDR3 length, J gene, V gene, CDR3 protein, CDR3 DNA. The D gene is left open where the match is weak. Size tells how often a clone was seen (once, few, many) or the class of an expanded clone, and some rows leave it out.

d_gene: .
abundance: few
len: 14
j_gene: TRBJ1-2
v_gene: TRBV23-1
CDR3aa: CASSQYSRDYGYTF
CDR3nt: TGCGCCAGCAGTCAATATTCGAGAGACTATGGCTACACCTTC

d_gene: TRBD1
abundance: .
len: 15
j_gene: TRBJ2-7
v_gene: TRBV28
CDR3aa: CASRATGDRSYEQYF
CDR3nt: TGTGCCAGCAGGGCGACAGGGGATCGCTCCTACGAGCAGTACTTC

d_gene: TRBD2
abundance: .
len: 14
j_gene: TRBJ2-3
v_gene: TRBV2
CDR3aa: CASRGAGNTDTQYF
CDR3nt: TGTGCCAGCAGGGGAGCGGGGAACACAGATACGCAGTATTTT

d_gene: TRBD1
abundance: .
len: 14
j_gene: TRBJ1-2
v_gene: TRBV29-1
CDR3aa: CSVEKGQGLGGYTF
CDR3nt: TGCAGCGTTGAGAAGGGACAGGGACTTGGGGGCTACACCTTC

d_gene: .
abundance: .
len: 12
j_gene: TRBJ1-1
v_gene: TRBV28
CDR3aa: CASSLTRSEAFF
CDR3nt: TGTGCCAGCAGTTTAACGAGGTCTGAAGCTTTCTTT

d_gene: TRBD1
abundance: .
len: 12
j_gene: TRBJ1-1
v_gene: TRBV28
CDR3aa: CANRGPGTEAFF
CDR3nt: TGTGCCAACAGGGGTCCGGGAACTGAAGCTTTCTTT

d_gene: .
abundance: .
len: 16
j_gene: TRBJ2-5
v_gene: TRBV7-6
CDR3aa: CASSRRQATPQETQYF
CDR3nt: TGTGCCAGCAGCCGACGACAGGCCACCCCCCAAGAGACCCAGTACTTC

d_gene: TRBD2
abundance: .
len: 17
j_gene: TRBJ2-6
v_gene: TRBV7-2
CDR3aa: CASNFRGRASGANVLTF
CDR3nt: TGTGCCAGCAACTTCCGCGGGAGGGCCTCTGGGGCCAACGTCCTGACTTTC

d_gene: .
abundance: .
len: 15
j_gene: TRBJ2-2
v_gene: TRBV25-1
CDR3aa: CASSESKGDAGELFF
CDR3nt: TGTGCCAGCAGTGAATCTAAGGGAGATGCCGGGGAGCTGTTTTTT

d_gene: TRBD1
abundance: .
len: 16
j_gene: TRBJ1-5
v_gene: TRBV7-2
CDR3aa: CASSPGQGVLNQPQHF
CDR3nt: TGTGCCAGCAGCCCGGGACAGGGGGTTCTCAATCAGCCCCAGCATTTT

d_gene: TRBD2
abundance: few
len: 15
j_gene: TRBJ2-1
v_gene: TRBV7-3
CDR3aa: CASSLWGGPEDEQFF
CDR3nt: TGTGCCAGCAGCTTATGGGGAGGGCCGGAGGATGAGCAGTTCTTC

d_gene: .
abundance: .
len: 15
j_gene: TRBJ1-5
v_gene: TRBV30
CDR3aa: CAWSTGGHSNQPQHF
CDR3nt: TGTGCCTGGAGCACGGGGGGCCATAGCAATCAGCCCCAGCATTTT

d_gene: TRBD2
abundance: .
len: 17
j_gene: TRBJ2-1
v_gene: TRBV5-1
CDR3aa: CASSSGLSGRYYNEQFF
CDR3nt: TGCGCCAGCAGCTCGGGGCTTAGCGGGAGGTATTACAATGAGCAGTTCTTC

d_gene: TRBD1
abundance: .
len: 16
j_gene: TRBJ1-4
v_gene: TRBV9
CDR3aa: CASSVGQGPYNEKLFF
CDR3nt: TGTGCCAGCAGCGTTGGACAGGGGCCCTATAATGAAAAACTGTTTTTT

d_gene: .
abundance: .
len: 16
j_gene: TRBJ2-1
v_gene: TRBV7-9
CDR3aa: CSSSLDGRIAYNEQFF
CDR3nt: TGTTCCAGCAGCTTAGATGGTAGAATCGCCTACAATGAGCAGTTCTTC

d_gene: .
abundance: .
len: 11
j_gene: TRBJ2-7
v_gene: TRBV5-4
CDR3aa: CASSFAYEQYF
CDR3nt: TGTGCCAGCAGCTTCGCCTACGAGCAGTACTTC

d_gene: TRBD1
abundance: .
len: 15
j_gene: TRBJ1-4
v_gene: TRBV28
CDR3aa: CASSLTGGFNEKLFF
CDR3nt: TGTGCCAGCAGTCTTACAGGGGGGTTTAATGAAAAACTGTTTTTT

d_gene: .
abundance: .
len: 15
j_gene: TRBJ2-3
v_gene: TRBV29-1
CDR3aa: CSVESRDSETDTQYF
CDR3nt: TGCAGCGTTGAAAGCCGGGACTCGGAGACAGATACGCAGTATTTT

d_gene: .
abundance: .
len: 15
j_gene: TRBJ2-7
v_gene: TRBV28
CDR3aa: CASSLMRASSYEQYF
CDR3nt: TGTGCCAGCAGTCTTATGAGGGCATCGTCCTACGAGCAGTACTTC

d_gene: TRBD1
abundance: once
len: 13
j_gene: TRBJ2-7
v_gene: TRBV5-4
CDR3aa: CASSWDSVYEQYF
CDR3nt: TGTGCCAGCAGCTGGGACAGCGTCTACGAGCAGTACTTC

d_gene: TRBD1
abundance: .
len: 16
j_gene: TRBJ2-2
v_gene: TRBV27
CDR3aa: CASSPPARGLTGELFF
CDR3nt: TGTGCCAGCAGTCCACCCGCCAGGGGGCTTACCGGGGAGCTGTTTTTT

d_gene: .
abundance: .
len: 16
j_gene: TRBJ1-6
v_gene: TRBV7-9
CDR3aa: CASSLAFGGGNSPLHF
CDR3nt: TGTGCCAGCAGCTTAGCATTCGGGGGAGGTAATTCACCCCTCCACTTT

d_gene: .
abundance: .
len: 15
j_gene: TRBJ2-3
v_gene: TRBV11-3
CDR3aa: CASSLRAGRTDTQYF
CDR3nt: TGTGCCAGCAGCTTACGGGCGGGGCGCACAGATACGCAGTATTTT

d_gene: TRBD1
abundance: .
len: 11
j_gene: TRBJ2-7
v_gene: TRBV20-1
CDR3aa: CSAPRGNEQYF
CDR3nt: TGCAGTGCTCCCAGGGGGAACGAGCAGTACTTC

d_gene: TRBD1
abundance: .
len: 12
j_gene: TRBJ2-5
v_gene: TRBV29-1
CDR3aa: CSVRTGEETQYF
CDR3nt: TGCAGCGTTAGGACAGGGGAAGAGACCCAGTACTTC

d_gene: TRBD2
abundance: .
len: 14
j_gene: TRBJ2-1
v_gene: TRBV2
CDR3aa: CASSRTSGTNEQFF
CDR3nt: TGTGCCAGCAGTCGGACTAGCGGGACTAATGAGCAGTTCTTC

d_gene: TRBD1
abundance: .
len: 15
j_gene: TRBJ2-7
v_gene: TRBV2
CDR3aa: CASSLDRVGAYEQYF
CDR3nt: TGTGCCAGCAGTTTAGACAGGGTGGGCGCCTACGAGCAGTACTTC

d_gene: TRBD2
abundance: .
len: 17
j_gene: TRBJ2-5
v_gene: TRBV11-2
CDR3aa: CASSLGASGGAGETQYF
CDR3nt: TGTGCCAGCAGCTTAGGGGCTAGCGGGGGGGCCGGAGAGACCCAGTACTTC

d_gene: TRBD1
abundance: .
len: 15
j_gene: TRBJ2-2
v_gene: TRBV18
CDR3aa: CASSPGQPNTGELFF
CDR3nt: TGTGCCAGCTCACCGGGACAGCCGAACACCGGGGAGCTGTTTTTT

d_gene: .
abundance: .
len: 16
j_gene: TRBJ1-3
v_gene: TRBV19
CDR3aa: CASSIGGSASGNTIYF
CDR3nt: TGTGCCAGTAGTATTGGGGGGTCGGCTTCTGGAAACACCATATATTTT

d_gene: .
abundance: .
len: 14
j_gene: TRBJ2-3
v_gene: TRBV5-4
CDR3aa: CASSLGGLSGTQYF
CDR3nt: TGTGCCAGCAGCTTGGGCGGCCTGAGTGGTACGCAGTATTTT

d_gene: TRBD2
abundance: few
len: 16
j_gene: TRBJ2-7
v_gene: TRBV4-2
CDR3aa: CASSQGGSSGKYEQYF
CDR3nt: TGTGCCAGCAGCCAAGGGGGTTCCAGCGGGAAGTACGAGCAGTACTTC

d_gene: .
abundance: .
len: 16
j_gene: TRBJ2-5
v_gene: TRBV19
CDR3aa: CASSIGLRAGEETQYF
CDR3nt: TGTGCCAGTAGTATAGGTCTTAGGGCAGGGGAAGAGACCCAGTACTTC

d_gene: TRBD1
abundance: .
len: 15
j_gene: TRBJ1-4
v_gene: TRBV5-5
CDR3aa: CASSSHRGRDEKLFF
CDR3nt: TGTGCCAGCAGCTCGCACAGGGGGCGCGATGAAAAACTGTTTTTT

d_gene: TRBD2
abundance: .
len: 16
j_gene: TRBJ2-7
v_gene: TRBV14
CDR3aa: CASSHHSGGDSYEQYF
CDR3nt: TGTGCCAGCAGCCACCACAGCGGGGGGGACTCCTACGAGCAGTACTTC

d_gene: .
abundance: .
len: 18
j_gene: TRBJ2-6
v_gene: TRBV5-4
CDR3aa: CASSLGGTGLPGANVLTF
CDR3nt: TGTGCCAGCAGCTTGGGGGGAACAGGTCTCCCTGGGGCCAACGTCCTGACTTTC

d_gene: TRBD1
abundance: .
len: 14
j_gene: TRBJ2-1
v_gene: TRBV7-3
CDR3aa: CASSETGAYNEQFF
CDR3nt: TGTGCCAGCAGCGAGACAGGGGCCTACAATGAGCAGTTCTTC

d_gene: TRBD1
abundance: .
len: 12
j_gene: TRBJ1-1
v_gene: TRBV6-1
CDR3aa: CASSLRQGEAFF
CDR3nt: TGTGCCAGCAGTCTAAGACAGGGTGAAGCTTTCTTT